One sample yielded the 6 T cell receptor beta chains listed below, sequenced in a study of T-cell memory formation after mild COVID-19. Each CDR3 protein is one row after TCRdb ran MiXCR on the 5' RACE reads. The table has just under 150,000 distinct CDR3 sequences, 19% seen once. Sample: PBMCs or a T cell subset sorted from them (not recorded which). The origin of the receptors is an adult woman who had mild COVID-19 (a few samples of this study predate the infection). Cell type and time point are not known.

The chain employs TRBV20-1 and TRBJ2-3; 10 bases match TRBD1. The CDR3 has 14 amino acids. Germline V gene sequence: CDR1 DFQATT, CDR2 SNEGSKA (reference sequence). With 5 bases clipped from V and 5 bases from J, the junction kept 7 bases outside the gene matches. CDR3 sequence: CSAWPGQGKDTQYF. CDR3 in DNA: TGCAGTGCTTGGCCGGGACAGGGGAAAGATACGCAGTATTTT.

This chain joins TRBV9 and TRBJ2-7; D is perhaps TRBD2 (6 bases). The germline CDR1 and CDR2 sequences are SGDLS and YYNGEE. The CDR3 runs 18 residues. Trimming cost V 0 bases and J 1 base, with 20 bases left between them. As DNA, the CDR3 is TGTGCCAGCAGCGTAGCCCCCGATACTCCGGGACTTTCCTACGAGCAGTACTTC. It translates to CASSVAPDTPGLSYEQYF.

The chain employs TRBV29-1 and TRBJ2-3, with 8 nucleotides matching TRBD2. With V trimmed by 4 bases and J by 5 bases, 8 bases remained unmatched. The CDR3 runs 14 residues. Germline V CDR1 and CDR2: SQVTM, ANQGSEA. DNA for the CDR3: TGCAGCGTTGTCGAGCGGGGGTCGGTAGATACGCAGTATTTT. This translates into CSVVERGSVDTQYF.

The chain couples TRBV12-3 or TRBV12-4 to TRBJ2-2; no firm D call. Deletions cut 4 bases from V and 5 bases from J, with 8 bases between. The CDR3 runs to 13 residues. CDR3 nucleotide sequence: TGTGCCAGCAGTTCGACCCCGACCGGGGAGCTGTTTTTT. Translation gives CASSSTPTGELFF.

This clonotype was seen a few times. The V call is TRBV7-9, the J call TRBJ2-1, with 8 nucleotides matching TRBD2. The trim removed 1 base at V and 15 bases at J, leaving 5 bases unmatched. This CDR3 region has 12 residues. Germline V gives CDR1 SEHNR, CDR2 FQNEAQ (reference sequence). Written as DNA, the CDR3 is TGTGCCAGCAGCTTAGAGAGCGGGGGCTGGTTCTTC. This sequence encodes CASSLESGGWFF. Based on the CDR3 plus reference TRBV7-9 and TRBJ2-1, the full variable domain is DTGVSQNPRHKITKRGQNVTFRCDPISEHNRLYWYRQTLGQGPEFLTYFQNEAQLEKSRLLSDRFSAERPKGSFSTLEIQRTEQGDSAMYLCASSLESGGWFFGPGTRLTVL.

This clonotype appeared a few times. In DNA form, the CDR3 reads TGTGCCAGCAGCCCCCAGGGGTATGGCACCGGGGAGCTGTTTTTT. This translates into CASSPQGYGTGELFF. The rearrangement uses TRBV9 and TRBJ2-2; D is perhaps TRBD1 (6 bases). This CDR3 is built from 15 residues. Germline-derived CDR1 and CDR2 are SGDLS and YYNGEE. Between the trimmed V and J ends, which lost 4 bases and 4 bases, there was a span of 14 bases.